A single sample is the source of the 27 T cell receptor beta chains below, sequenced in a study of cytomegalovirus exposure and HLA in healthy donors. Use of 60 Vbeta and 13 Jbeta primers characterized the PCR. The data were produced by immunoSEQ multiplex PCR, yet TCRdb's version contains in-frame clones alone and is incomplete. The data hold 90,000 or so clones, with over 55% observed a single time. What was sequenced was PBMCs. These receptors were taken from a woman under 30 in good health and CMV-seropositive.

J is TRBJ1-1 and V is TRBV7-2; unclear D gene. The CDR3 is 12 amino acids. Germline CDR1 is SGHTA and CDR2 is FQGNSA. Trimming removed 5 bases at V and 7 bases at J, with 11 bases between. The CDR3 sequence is CASSRGGGEAFF. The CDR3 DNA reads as TGTGCCAGCAGCCGAGGCGGTGGTGAAGCTTTCTTT.

DNA of the CDR3: TGCGCCAGCAGCCAAAGTGCAGGGGGTCTCTACGAGCAGTACTTC. Residues: CASSQSAGGLYEQYF. The chain combines TRBV4-3 with TRBJ2-7; TRBD1 aligns across 7 bases. The CDR3 is 15 residues long. V lost 2 bases, J lost 3 bases, and 7 bases stayed unmatched. In germline, CDR1 is LGHNA, CDR2 YSLEER.

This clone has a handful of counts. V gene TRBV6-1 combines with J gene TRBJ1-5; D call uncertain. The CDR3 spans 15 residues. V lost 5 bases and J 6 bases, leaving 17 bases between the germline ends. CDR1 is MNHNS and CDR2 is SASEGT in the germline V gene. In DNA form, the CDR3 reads TGTGCCAGCAGTCCCGCGAGGGCCGCTCTTCAGCCCCAGCATTTT. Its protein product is CASSPARAALQPQHF.

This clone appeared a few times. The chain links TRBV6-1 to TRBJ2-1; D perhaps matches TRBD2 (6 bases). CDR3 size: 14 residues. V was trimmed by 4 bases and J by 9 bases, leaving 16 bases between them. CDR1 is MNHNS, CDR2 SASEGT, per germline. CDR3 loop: CASSGESSASEQFF. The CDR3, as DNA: TGTGCCAGCAGTGGGGAATCTAGCGCCTCTGAGCAGTTCTTC.

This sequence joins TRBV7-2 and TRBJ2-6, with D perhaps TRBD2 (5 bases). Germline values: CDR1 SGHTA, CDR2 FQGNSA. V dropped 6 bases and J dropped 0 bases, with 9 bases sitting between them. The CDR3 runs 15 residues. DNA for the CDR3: TGTGCCAGCAGACCTACTAGCTCTGGGGCCAACGTCCTGACTTTC. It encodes CASRPTSSGANVLTF.

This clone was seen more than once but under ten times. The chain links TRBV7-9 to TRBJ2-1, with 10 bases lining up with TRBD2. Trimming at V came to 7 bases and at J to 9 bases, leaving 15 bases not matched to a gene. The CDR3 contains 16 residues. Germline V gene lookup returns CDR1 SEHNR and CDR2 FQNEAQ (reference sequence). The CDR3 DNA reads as TGTGCCAGCACAGCTTCGGGGACTAGCGAACTCCTTGAGCAGTTCTTC. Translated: CASTASGTSELLEQFF.

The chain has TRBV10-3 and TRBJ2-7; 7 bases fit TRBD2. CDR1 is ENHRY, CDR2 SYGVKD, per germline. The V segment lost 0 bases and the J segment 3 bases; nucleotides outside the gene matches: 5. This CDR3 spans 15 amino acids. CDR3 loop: CAISESRLANYEQYF. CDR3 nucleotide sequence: TGTGCCATCAGTGAGTCAAGACTAGCTAACTACGAGCAGTACTTC.

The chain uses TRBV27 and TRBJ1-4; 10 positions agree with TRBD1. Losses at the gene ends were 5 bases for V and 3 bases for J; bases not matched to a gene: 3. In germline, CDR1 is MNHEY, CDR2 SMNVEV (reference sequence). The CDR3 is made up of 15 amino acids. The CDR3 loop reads CASSLGQGANEKLFF. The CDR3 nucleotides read TGTGCCAGCAGTCTCGGACAGGGGGCTAATGAAAAACTGTTTTTT.

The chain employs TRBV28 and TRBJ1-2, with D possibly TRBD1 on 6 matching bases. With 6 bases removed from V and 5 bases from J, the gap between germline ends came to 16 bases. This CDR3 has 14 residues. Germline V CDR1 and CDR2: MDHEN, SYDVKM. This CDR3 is CASSPDARGYGYTF. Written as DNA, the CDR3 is TGTGCCAGCAGCCCTGATGCTAGGGGGTATGGCTACACCTTC.

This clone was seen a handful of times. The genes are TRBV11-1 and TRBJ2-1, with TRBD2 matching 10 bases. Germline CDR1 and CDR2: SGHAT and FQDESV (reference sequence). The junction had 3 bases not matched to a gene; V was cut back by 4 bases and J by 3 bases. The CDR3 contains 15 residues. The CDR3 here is CASSSGLADYNEQFF. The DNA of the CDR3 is TGTGCCAGCAGCTCCGGACTAGCGGACTACAATGAGCAGTTCTTC.

The CDR3 DNA follows: TGTGCCACCAGCAGAGATTCGGCTAACTATGGCTACACCTTC. Encoded protein: CATSRDSANYGYTF. The chain is built from TRBV15 and TRBJ1-2, with D unresolved. Germline V gene lookup returns CDR1 LNHNV and CDR2 YYDKDF (reference sequence). V lost 0 bases, J lost 0 bases, and 5 bases lay in between. The CDR3 runs to 14 residues.

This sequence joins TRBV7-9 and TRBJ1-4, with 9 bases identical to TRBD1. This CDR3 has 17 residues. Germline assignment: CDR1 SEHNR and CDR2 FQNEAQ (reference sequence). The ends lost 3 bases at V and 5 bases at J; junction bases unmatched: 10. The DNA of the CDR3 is TGTGCCAGCAGCTTCGCAAGGGAGGGGACAGGGAATGAAAAACTGTTTTTT. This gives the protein CASSFAREGTGNEKLFF.

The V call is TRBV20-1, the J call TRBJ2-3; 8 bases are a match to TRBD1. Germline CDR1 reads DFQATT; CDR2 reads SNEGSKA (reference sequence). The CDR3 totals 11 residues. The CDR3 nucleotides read TGCAGCCGACAGGGGACAGATACGCAGTATTTT. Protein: CSRQGTDTQYF.

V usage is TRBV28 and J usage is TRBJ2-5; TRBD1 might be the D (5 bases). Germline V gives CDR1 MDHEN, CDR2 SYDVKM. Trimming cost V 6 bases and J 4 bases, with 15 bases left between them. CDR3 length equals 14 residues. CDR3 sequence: CASRQGGPAETQYF. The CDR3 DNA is TGTGCCAGCAGGCAGGGTGGGCCTGCAGAGACCCAGTACTTC. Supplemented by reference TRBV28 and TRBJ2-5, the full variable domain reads DVKVTQSSRYLVKRTGEKVFLECVQDMDHENMFWYRQDPGLGLRLIYFSYDVKMKEKGDIPEGYSVSREKKERFSLILESASTNQTSMYLCASRQGGPAETQYFGPGTRLLVL.

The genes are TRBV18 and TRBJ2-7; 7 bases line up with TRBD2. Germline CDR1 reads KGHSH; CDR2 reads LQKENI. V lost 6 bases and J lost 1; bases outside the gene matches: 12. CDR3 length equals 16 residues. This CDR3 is CASSLTSKAGSYEQYF. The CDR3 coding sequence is TGTGCCAGCTCGCTTACGTCTAAAGCGGGATCCTACGAGCAGTACTTC.

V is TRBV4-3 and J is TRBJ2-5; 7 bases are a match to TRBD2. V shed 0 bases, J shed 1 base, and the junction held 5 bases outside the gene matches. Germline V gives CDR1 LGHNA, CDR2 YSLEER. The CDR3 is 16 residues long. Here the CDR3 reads CASSQDFGGSQETQYF. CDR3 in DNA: TGCGCCAGCAGCCAAGATTTCGGGGGGTCCCAAGAGACCCAGTACTTC.

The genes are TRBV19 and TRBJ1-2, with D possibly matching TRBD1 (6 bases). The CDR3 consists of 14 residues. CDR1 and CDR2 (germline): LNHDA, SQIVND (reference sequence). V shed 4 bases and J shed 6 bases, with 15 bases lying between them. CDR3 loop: CASSTIGGLDGYTF. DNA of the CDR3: TGTGCCAGTAGTACTATCGGGGGGCTGGATGGCTACACCTTC.

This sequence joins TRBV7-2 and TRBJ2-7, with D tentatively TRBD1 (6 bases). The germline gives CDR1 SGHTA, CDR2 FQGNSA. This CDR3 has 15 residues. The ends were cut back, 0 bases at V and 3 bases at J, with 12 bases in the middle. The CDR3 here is CASSLAPGDIYEQYF. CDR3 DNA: TGTGCCAGCAGCTTAGCTCCCGGGGACATCTACGAGCAGTACTTC.

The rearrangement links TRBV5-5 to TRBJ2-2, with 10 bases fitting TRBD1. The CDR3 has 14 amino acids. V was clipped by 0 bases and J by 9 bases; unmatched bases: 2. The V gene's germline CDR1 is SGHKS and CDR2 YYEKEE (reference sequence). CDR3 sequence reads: CASSLGQGARELFF. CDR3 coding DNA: TGTGCCAGCAGCTTGGGACAGGGGGCCCGGGAGCTGTTTTTT.

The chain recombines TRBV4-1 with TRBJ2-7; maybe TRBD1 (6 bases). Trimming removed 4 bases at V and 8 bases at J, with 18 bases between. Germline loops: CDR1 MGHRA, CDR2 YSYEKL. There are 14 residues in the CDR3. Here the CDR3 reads CASSPTGHKGKQYF. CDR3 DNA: TGCGCCAGCAGCCCAACGGGACACAAGGGGAAGCAGTACTTC.

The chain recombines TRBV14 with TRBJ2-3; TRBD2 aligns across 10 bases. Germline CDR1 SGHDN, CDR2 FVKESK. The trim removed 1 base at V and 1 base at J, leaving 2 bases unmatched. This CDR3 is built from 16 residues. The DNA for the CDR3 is TGTGCCAGCAGCCAAGTTACTAGCGGGGGCACAGATACGCAGTATTTT. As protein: CASSQVTSGGTDTQYF.

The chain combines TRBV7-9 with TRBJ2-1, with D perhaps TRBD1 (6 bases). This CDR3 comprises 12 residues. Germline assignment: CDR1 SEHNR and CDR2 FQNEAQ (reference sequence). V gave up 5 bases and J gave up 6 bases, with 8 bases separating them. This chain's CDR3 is CASSRGGNEQFF. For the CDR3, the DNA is TGTGCCAGCAGCCGAGGGGGCAATGAGCAGTTCTTC.

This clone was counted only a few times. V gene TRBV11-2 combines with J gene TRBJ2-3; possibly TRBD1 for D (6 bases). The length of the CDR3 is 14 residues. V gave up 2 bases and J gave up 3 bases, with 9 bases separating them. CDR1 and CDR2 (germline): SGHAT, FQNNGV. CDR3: CASSLSRGTDTQYF. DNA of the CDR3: TGTGCCAGCAGCTTATCCAGGGGTACAGATACGCAGTATTTT.

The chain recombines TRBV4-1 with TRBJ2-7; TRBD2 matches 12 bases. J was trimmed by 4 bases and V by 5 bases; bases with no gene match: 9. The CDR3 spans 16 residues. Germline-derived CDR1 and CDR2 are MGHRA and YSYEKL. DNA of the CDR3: TGCGCCAGCAGCATGACTAGCGGGAGTCGAGGTTACGAGCAGTACTTC. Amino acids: CASSMTSGSRGYEQYF.

Here the CDR3 reads CAISVAQGPTEAFF. CDR3 nucleotides: TGTGCCATCAGTGTTGCGCAGGGTCCCACTGAAGCTTTCTTT. The rearrangement uses TRBV10-3 and TRBJ1-1; D perhaps matches TRBD1 (5 bases). The V gene lost 4 bases and the J gene lost 4 bases, with 13 bases spanning the gap. The CDR3 contains 14 residues. Looked up from germline, CDR1 is ENHRY and CDR2 is SYGVKD.

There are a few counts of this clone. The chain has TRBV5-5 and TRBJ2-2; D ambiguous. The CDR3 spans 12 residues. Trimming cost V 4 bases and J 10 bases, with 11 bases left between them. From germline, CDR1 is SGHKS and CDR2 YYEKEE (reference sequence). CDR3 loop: CASSSSPKELFF. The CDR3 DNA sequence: TGTGCCAGCAGCAGCTCACCTAAGGAGCTGTTTTTT.

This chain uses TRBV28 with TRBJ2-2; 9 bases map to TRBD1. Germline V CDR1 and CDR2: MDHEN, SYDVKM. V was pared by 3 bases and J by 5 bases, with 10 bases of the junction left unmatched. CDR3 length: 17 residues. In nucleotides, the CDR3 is TGTGCCAGCAGTTTCATGGGGACAGGGCGGTGGACCGGGGAGCTGTTTTTT. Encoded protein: CASSFMGTGRWTGELFF.